This paragraph reports one T cell receptor beta chain. The sample is drawn from a study of Ad26.COV2.S vaccination and SARS-CoV-2 variants. Repertoires were generated with immunoSEQ multiplex PCR, while TCRdb's copy carries only in-frame clones and drops some. The data show some 240,000 clones, 70% to 90% seen once. Treatment given: 15 to 20 received Ad26.COV2.S at low or high dose, single or two shots; several received placebo; per-sample allocation not given. Sampling occurred on day 63 after the first vaccine or placebo injection. The V and J ends lost 4 bases and 0 bases respectively, with 18 bases between them. CDR3 length: 18 residues. Looked up from germline, CDR1 is LGHNA and CDR2 is YSLEER.

The sample here was peripheral blood, taken in a trial of Ad26.COV2.S vaccine versus placebo. The source is a person between 18 and 59 years old who received the Ad26.COV2.S COVID-19 vaccine or a placebo. The chain has TRBV4-3 and TRBJ1-4; no definite D call. Written as DNA, the CDR3 is TGCGCCAGCAGCCCCCGTGCGGGTACGGGAACAACTAATGAAAAACTGTTTTTT. This codes for CASSPRAGTGTTNEKLFF.